This T cell receptor (beta chain) is from a study of PD-L1 blockade in urothelial cancer. Study outcomes and limitations: Prediction of better survival came from below-median pretreatment blood TCR clonality.

Concerning this clone: Its antigen is unidentified.

The assay was immunoSEQ multiplex PCR, and TCRdb's table has in-frame clones only and misses some. The sample has nearly 30,000 clones, over 75% seen once. The CDR3 covers 15 residues. V dropped 4 bases and J dropped 4 bases, with 13 bases sitting between them. In germline, CDR1 is MNHNY, CDR2 SVGAGI (reference sequence). The TCR comes from a man aged 45-60 years with urothelial cancer. The chain links TRBV6-6 to TRBJ2-2; D possibly corresponds to TRBD2 (6 bases). The specimen was PBMCs, collected around atezolizumab (anti-PD-L1) treatment. The CDR3 loop is CASSLRGTGTGELFF. In DNA, the CDR3 is TGTGCCAGCAGTTTGCGGGGAACGGGCACCGGGGAGCTGTTTTTT.